Presented here are 5 T cell receptor beta chains from one specimen sequenced in a study of OX40 agonist ivuxolimab in advanced cancers. Libraries came from the immunoSEQ multiplex PCR assay. What TCRdb holds here is the immuneACCESS table cut down to in-frame rearrangements. Part of the clones is not present; checked against another copy, under half of the missing clones reflect an unresolved V gene, and the others are unexplained. This sample has about 61,000 clones in its table, and roughly nine tenths of those were observed once. Of the sample, approximately 0.35% is held by the ten largest clones. The sequences come from CD4+ or CD8+ T cells sorted from blood, collected in a trial of the OX40 agonist ivuxolimab. The receptor source for this set is an adult with an advanced solid tumor such as melanoma, head and neck, liver or kidney cancer.

In nucleotides, the CDR3 is TGCGCCAGCAGCCAAGAGGGGCTGCCCACAGATACGCAGTATTTT. The encoded protein is CASSQEGLPTDTQYF. This chain joins TRBV4-3 and TRBJ2-3; D may be TRBD1 (5 bases). This CDR3 is built from 15 residues. Trimming removed 0 bases from V and 2 bases from J, with 9 bases in between. The germline gives CDR1 LGHNA, CDR2 YSLEER.

This clone was seen more than once but under ten times. V and J are TRBV30 and TRBJ1-6; 7 nucleotides align to TRBD1. V shed 1 base and J 0 bases; nucleotides not matched to a gene: 0. The CDR3 extends over 15 amino acids. Germline-derived CDR1 and CDR2 are GTSNPN and SVGIG (reference sequence). The CDR3 coding sequence is TGTGCCTGGAGTGGGGACAGCTCCTATAATTCACCCCTCCACTTT. It translates to CAWSGDSSYNSPLHF.

This chain joins TRBV7-9 and TRBJ1-3; D may be TRBD1 (5 bases). The germline CDR1 and CDR2 sequences are SEHNR and FQNEAQ (reference sequence). Trimming shortened V by 5 bases and J by 8 bases, and 13 bases separated the two germline ends. The CDR3 sequence is 13 residues long. The CDR3 DNA sequence: TGTGCCAGCAGCCCGGGGGTAGCGGACACCATATATTTT. It yields the protein CASSPGVADTIYF.

The chain uses TRBV18 and TRBJ2-2; 9 bases agree with TRBD1. Per the germline V gene, CDR1 is KGHSH and CDR2 is LQKENI. With V trimmed by 1 base and J by 6 bases, 12 bases remained unmatched. This CDR3 is built from 18 residues. DNA of the CDR3: TGTGCCAGCTCACCACGGGGCGCCGGGACAGGGTTCGCCGGGGAGCTGTTTTTT. It is translated as CASSPRGAGTGFAGELFF.

This chain connects TRBV10-3 to TRBJ2-1, with TRBD1 as a possible D gene (6 bases). The ends were cut back, 10 bases at V and 5 bases at J, with 15 bases in the middle. The CDR3 length is 13 residues. Germline values: CDR1 ENHRY, CDR2 SYGVKD. CDR3 residues: CASNRDGNNEQFF. In DNA form, the CDR3 reads TGTGCCAGTAACAGGGATGGTAACAATGAGCAGTTCTTC.